This entry describes one T cell receptor (beta chain). This sample is part of a study of cytotoxic CD8 clonotypes in ibrutinib-treated CLL. TCR beta libraries used around 1.8 micrograms of DNA from cryopreserved PBMCs. Only in-frame clones appear in the TCRdb table, and some are missing; sequencing was by immunoSEQ multiplex PCR. Here the sample spans about 200,000 clones, over 60% being singletons. V lost 2 bases and J 5 bases, leaving 7 bases between the germline ends. CDR3 size: 12 residues. Per germline, CDR1 ENHRY and CDR2 SYGVKD. The J gene is TRBJ2-7, the V gene TRBV10-3; no clear D. The clonotype originates from a human donor with chronic lymphocytic leukemia. The input for sequencing was PBMCs, taken after 24 months of ibrutinib treatment. CDR3 nucleotide sequence: TGTGCCATCAGTGAGGGGGTGGACGAGCAGTACTTC. Residues: CAISEGVDEQYF.